A selection of T cell receptor beta chains follows, all from one sample in a study of human T cells and chemical hapten exposure. One entry per CDR3 protein results from TCRdb running MiXCR on the RACE reads. In the table there are approximately 320,000 distinct CDR3 sequences, around 5.5% of which are singletons. This material consisted of whole blood, taken in connection with sensitization to the hapten diphenylcyclopropenone (DPC). These receptors came from a woman aged 18 to 35 with alopecia areata. Some clones in this sample may be carry-over from other donors' samples. CDR3s leave out the opening cysteine and the closing phenylalanine or tryptophan. The order of the fields is CDR3 protein, V gene.

CDR3aa: ASSFYRGSLNNSPLH
v_gene: TRBV7-6

CDR3aa: SGRATDTQY
v_gene: TRBV29-1

CDR3aa: ASTQGSFPALDTQY
v_gene: TRBV25-1

CDR3aa: ASSQLAGGEQETQY
v_gene: TRBV4-2

CDR3aa: ASSPRDTDNEQF
v_gene: TRBV5-6

CDR3aa: ASSPGPSGGASTDTQY
v_gene: TRBV6-1

CDR3aa: ASSPATPGPRQDT
v_gene: TRBV7-9

CDR3aa: SARGGPVLGQPQH
v_gene: TRBV20-1

CDR3aa: ASSISGASYNEQF
v_gene: TRBV7-8

CDR3aa: ASSPGPLAYT
v_gene: TRBV5-6

CDR3aa: ASRKNAEAF
v_gene: TRBV12-3/TRBV12-4

CDR3aa: ASRIAGVRNQPQH
v_gene: TRBV6-1

CDR3aa: ASSYSNTPPGGEKLF
v_gene: TRBV6-6

CDR3aa: ASSEDRAYGYT
v_gene: TRBV2

CDR3aa: ASSEADGGTQY
v_gene: TRBV2

CDR3aa: ASSQGANFLDTQY
v_gene: TRBV4-3

CDR3aa: SARDGSRSGNTIY
v_gene: TRBV20-1

CDR3aa: ASSLGDNQPQH
v_gene: TRBV5-1

CDR3aa: ASSYVASTDTQY
v_gene: TRBV6-2/TRBV6-3

CDR3aa: ASRVAGGNEQF
v_gene: TRBV2

CDR3aa: ASSLRRADYEQY
v_gene: TRBV28

CDR3aa: ASSVVGRTYNEQF
v_gene: TRBV2

CDR3aa: ASSFSQAGVRGDTIY
v_gene: TRBV11-2

CDR3aa: ASSQYQGPYEQY
v_gene: TRBV4-1

CDR3aa: ASSESWSTDTQY
v_gene: TRBV6-1